This TCR beta chain stems from a study of shared clonotypes between healthy human individuals. As for the study in general: The study used three CD4 naive, three CD4 memory, two CD8 naive and one CD8 memory plate per donor. Study results and limitations: Shared across a few donors were around 5% of the naive CD4 clonotypes.

Each PCR replicate from the sorted subsets contained around 200 ng DNA, which is some 32,000 T cell genomes. In the original analysis: As immunoSEQ supplied junction-only sequences (without quality scores), filtering differed. Here immunoSEQ multiplex PCR was the method, and the copy in TCRdb shows in-frame clones only, minus some. D and trimming come from the DNA, and the V and J calls and clone size come from that table. This sample has some 690,000 clones, with 90% found just once. About this clone itself: Its antigen is currently unknown.

The V gene's germline CDR1 is MGHRA and CDR2 YSYEKL. CDR3 length: 15 residues. V was cut by 3 bases and J by 0 bases, with 12 bases left in between. The specimen sequenced was memory CD8+ T cells from PBMCs. Subset indicated: CD45RO+ cells pooled with CCR7-negative TemRA cells. The TCR sequence derives from a young man in good health. Some clones in this sample may be carry-over from other donors' samples. The chain joins TRBV4-1 to TRBJ2-7; unclear D gene. The CDR3 sequence: CASSHLTFNSYEQYF. In DNA form, the CDR3 reads TGCGCCAGCAGCCACTTGACTTTTAACTCCTACGAGCAGTACTTC.